This T cell receptor (beta chain) was sequenced in a study of human T cells and chemical hapten exposure. About the research overall: Skin on the upper inner arm, approximately 2 cm by approximately 2 cm in size, was sensitized with 2% DPC. Patients, mostly women, had alopecia areata, alopecia totalis or alopecia universalis.

The sample's time point: patch test 3, about 24 weeks after DPC sensitization. Treatment denoted: therapeutic diphenylcyclopropenone sensitization with weekly scalp DPC. TCRdb processed the RACE reads anew with MiXCR; each CDR3 protein has one entry. The sample includes about 82,000 distinct CDR3 sequences, 10% to 15% of them seen just once. V lost 5 bases and J lost 8, with 13 bases in between. CDR1 and CDR2 from the germline V gene are SGHTA and FQGTGA. The CDR3 sequence is 13 residues long. This clonotype came up many times. This TCR was sampled from a woman between 50 and 59 years old with alopecia areata. Some clones in this sample may be carry-over from other donors' samples. The material sequenced was whole blood, taken in connection with sensitization to the hapten diphenylcyclopropenone (DPC). This chain uses TRBV7-3 with TRBJ2-1; D is unresolved. CDR3: CASSPSAGHEQFF. CDR3 coding DNA: TGTGCCAGCAGCCCATCAGCCGGGCATGAGCAGTTCTTC.